This T cell receptor (beta chain) was sequenced for a study of blood T cell repertoires in COVID-19. The protocol was immunoSEQ multiplex PCR, while the TCRdb copy is restricted to in-frame clones and leaves out a portion. Altogether fewer than 150,000 clones are present, around 86% being singletons, with the ten largest covering 15% to 20%. The germline V gene has CDR1 SGHNT and CDR2 YYREEE (reference sequence). This CDR3 has 14 amino acids. After removal of 2 bases from V and 1 base from J, the junction contained 2 bases not matched to a gene. This receptor was taken from a man under 40 who had recovered from COVID-19. Material for sequencing was PBMCs or T cells enriched from blood (not recorded which). The gene calls are TRBV5-4 and TRBJ1-1; TRBD1 matches 7 bases. In DNA form, the CDR3 reads TGTGCCAGCAGCTTCGGGACAGAGAACACTGAAGCTTTCTTT. Translated, it gives CASSFGTENTEAFF.